Sequencing of this T cell receptor beta chain was carried out in a study of T-cell memory formation after mild COVID-19. TCRdb called the 5' RACE reads again in MiXCR, with one record for every CDR3 protein. The data show almost 350,000 distinct CDR3 sequences, with 20% to 25% seen just once and roughly 21% held by the top ten. Deletions cut 1 base from V and 8 bases from J, with 9 bases between. The CDR3 runs to 13 residues. Germline lookup yields CDR1 LNHNV and CDR2 YYDKDF (reference sequence). Sequencing input: PBMCs or a T cell subset sorted from them (not recorded which). The chain couples TRBV15 to TRBJ2-1; D not certain. This receptor was identified in a man between 18 and 35 years old who had mild COVID-19 (a few samples of this study predate the infection). Cell type and time point are not known. CDR3 sequence reads: CATSRVDGYEQFF. CDR3 bases: TGTGCCACCAGCAGAGTAGACGGTTATGAGCAGTTCTTC.